This T cell receptor beta chain was captured by sequencing in a study of T cells in Graves' hyperthyroidism and ophthalmopathy. Overall study results and limits: Researchers report that a 13 V-J model separated ophthalmopathy from stable hyperthyroidism.

This clonotype came up a few times. Its antigen is unknown. The CDR3 consists of 14 residues. Germline lookup yields CDR1 SEHNR and CDR2 FQNEAQ (reference sequence). V gave up 6 bases and J gave up 6 bases; unmatched junction bases: 6. RNA transcripts yielded amplified TCR beta CDR3 regions. The HTBI primer set served for first-round RT-PCR of the TCR CDR3. A single record per CDR3 protein comes from TCRdb applying MiXCR to the multiplex PCR reads. Of about 480,000 distinct CDR3 sequences listed, approximately 23% were seen once; the top ten hold roughly 49%. V gene TRBV7-9 combines with J gene TRBJ2-2, with 8 bases fitting TRBD1. Sequenced sample: blood. This receptor was obtained from a woman aged 70 to 79 with Graves' ophthalmopathy. DNA for the CDR3: TGTGCCAGCAGTCGTACACAGGGGGCCGGGGAGCTGTTTTTT. This codes for CASSRTQGAGELFF.